Listed below are T cell receptor beta chains from one sample, sequenced in a study of control samples from healthy donors and cancer patients. Assay: immunoSEQ multiplex PCR; the TCRdb copy retains only in-frame clones and omits some. The sample records about 170,000 clones, 80% to 95% being singletons. The specimen sequenced was blood. The receptors come from a woman aged 60 to 75 in good health. Both conserved end residues are part of each CDR3. Each record gives: V gene, J gene, D gene, clone size, CDR3 protein, CDR3 DNA. D genes are given only for firm matches. The size entry is marked missing in some rows and otherwise reads once, few, many or a size class.

TRBV30	TRBJ1-2	.	.	CAWNNTGLPPELLNGYTF	TGTGCCTGGAATAATACAGGGCTCCCCCCAGAGTTATTGAATGGCTACACCTTC
TRBV3-1/TRBV3-2	TRBJ2-5	TRBD1	.	CASSPYRTGQETQYF	TGTGCCAGCAGCCCTTATCGGACAGGGCAAGAGACCCAGTACTTC
TRBV7-9	TRBJ1-3	.	.	CASSQQLQTSGNTIYF	TGTGCCAGCAGCCAACAACTCCAAACCTCTGGAAACACCATATATTTT
TRBV28	TRBJ1-3	.	.	CASSSTRRMGNTIYF	TGTGCCAGCAGCTCGACCCGGAGGATGGGAAACACCATATATTTT
TRBV7-2	TRBJ1-2	TRBD1	once	CASSSAPGQRYGYTF	TGTGCCAGCAGCTCCGCGCCGGGACAGAGATATGGCTACACCTTC
TRBV5-1	TRBJ1-1	.	.	CASSLLGTLNTEAFF	TGCGCCAGCAGCTTGCTGGGCACACTGAACACTGAAGCTTTCTTT
TRBV6-1	TRBJ1-5	.	.	CASSDDRSPNQPQHF	TGTGCCAGCAGTGATGACAGGTCCCCCAATCAGCCCCAGCATTTT
TRBV3-1/TRBV3-2	TRBJ1-6	.	.	CASSQSSFSGNSPLHF	TGTGCCAGCAGCCAATCGAGTTTTTCGGGTAATTCACCCCTCCACTTT
TRBV29-1	TRBJ1-3	.	.	CSAIEGGSGNTIYF	TGCAGCGCCATAGAGGGGGGCTCTGGAAACACCATATATTTT
TRBV19	TRBJ1-2	TRBD1	.	CASSTGQGARGYGYTF	TGTGCCAGTAGTACCGGACAGGGGGCGCGGGGCTATGGCTACACCTTC
TRBV3-1/TRBV3-2	TRBJ1-3	TRBD1	.	CASSLRTGFSGNTIYF	TGTGCCAGCAGCCTAAGGACAGGGTTTTCCGGAAACACCATATATTTT
TRBV4-2	TRBJ2-4	TRBD2	.	CASSGDLAGQQYF	TGTGCCAGCAGCGGGGATCTAGCGGGGCAACAGTACTTC
TRBV5-4	TRBJ2-1	TRBD1	.	CASSLTGVSYNEQFF	TGTGCCAGCAGCTTGACAGGGGTGTCCTACAATGAGCAGTTCTTC
TRBV29-1	TRBJ1-1	.	.	CSVRHVGDTEAFF	TGCAGCGTCCGGCACGTTGGGGACACTGAAGCTTTCTTT
TRBV7-2	TRBJ1-1	.	.	CASSAGRFLNTEAFF	TGTGCCAGCAGCGCAGGACGGTTCCTGAACACTGAAGCTTTCTTT
TRBV3-1/TRBV3-2	TRBJ1-5	TRBD1	.	CASSPGQGAPGNQPQHF	TGTGCCAGCAGTCCGGGACAGGGGGCCCCAGGGAATCAGCCCCAGCATTTT